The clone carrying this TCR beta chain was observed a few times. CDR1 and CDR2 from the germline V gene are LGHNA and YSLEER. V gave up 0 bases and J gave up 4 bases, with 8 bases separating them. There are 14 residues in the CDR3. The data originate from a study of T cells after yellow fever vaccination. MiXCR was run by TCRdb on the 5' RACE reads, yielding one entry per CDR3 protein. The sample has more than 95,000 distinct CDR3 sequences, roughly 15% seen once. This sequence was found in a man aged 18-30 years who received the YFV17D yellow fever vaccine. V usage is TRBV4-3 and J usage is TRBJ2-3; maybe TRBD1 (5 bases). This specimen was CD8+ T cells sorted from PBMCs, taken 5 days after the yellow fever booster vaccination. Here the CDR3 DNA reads TGCGCCAGCAGCCAAGATCAGACAGCAGATACGCAGTATTTT. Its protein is CASSQDQTADTQYF.